A single sample gave rise to the 19 T cell receptor beta chains below, sequenced in a study of OX40 agonist ivuxolimab in advanced cancers. Repertoires were generated with immunoSEQ multiplex PCR, while TCRdb's copy carries only in-frame clones and drops some. The data hold approximately 23,000 clones, with over 80% observed a single time. The sample in question was CD4+ or CD8+ T cells sorted from blood, obtained in a trial of the OX40 agonist ivuxolimab. Receptor source: an adult with an advanced solid tumor such as melanoma, head and neck, liver or kidney cancer.

The V call is TRBV9, the J call TRBJ2-2, with D perhaps TRBD1 (6 bases). V was shortened by 5 bases and J by 0 bases, with 11 bases between the two germline ends. Germline V CDR1 and CDR2: SGDLS, YYNGEE. CDR3 length equals 15 residues. The CDR3 nucleotides read TGTGCCAGCAGTGACAGGTTTTCGAACACCGGGGAGCTGTTTTTT. Translation gives CASSDRFSNTGELFF.

This rearrangement joins TRBV30 to TRBJ2-7; tentatively, D is TRBD2 (5 bases). The CDR3 totals 15 residues. The germline V gene has CDR1 GTSNPN and CDR2 SVGIG (reference sequence). With 0 bases removed from V and 1 base from J, the gap between germline ends came to 13 bases. The DNA of the CDR3 is TGTGCCTGGAGTGTACGAGGGTGGCCGTCCTACGAGCAGTACTTC. This codes for CAWSVRGWPSYEQYF.

V and J are TRBV7-9 and TRBJ2-5; TRBD2 might be the D (6 bases). Germline V gene data show CDR1 as SEHNR and CDR2 as FQNEAQ (reference sequence). The ends were cut back, 5 bases at V and 0 bases at J, with 16 bases in the middle. The CDR3 runs to 16 residues. The CDR3 here is CASSLLEGPDQETQYF. CDR3 sequence (DNA): TGTGCCAGCAGCCTCCTGGAGGGGCCCGACCAAGAGACCCAGTACTTC.

The chain carries TRBV2 and TRBJ2-7; D is perhaps TRBD2 (6 bases). CDR3 size: 11 residues. CDR1 and CDR2 from the germline V gene are SNHLY and FYNNEI. V was trimmed by 7 bases and J by 7 bases, leaving 11 bases between them. Written as DNA, the CDR3 is TGTGCCAGCACCGGGGGACGAGAGCAGTACTTC. Its translation is CASTGGREQYF.

The rearrangement uses TRBV11-3 and TRBJ2-2; D is undetermined. From germline, CDR1 is SGHNT and CDR2 YENEEA. The ends were cut back, 0 bases at V and 5 bases at J, with 4 bases in the middle. The CDR3 has 13 amino acids. The DNA for the CDR3 is TGTGCCAGCAGCTTAGACCTGACCGGGGAGCTGTTTTTT. Its protein product is CASSLDLTGELFF.

This rearrangement joins TRBV7-6 to TRBJ2-3; TRBD1 aligns across 9 bases. In germline, CDR1 is SGHVS, CDR2 FNYEAQ. V lost 5 bases and J lost 4; bases outside the gene matches: 7. The CDR3 spans 15 residues. CDR3 region: CASSPQGAQADTQYF. CDR3 bases: TGTGCCAGCAGCCCACAGGGGGCGCAGGCAGATACGCAGTATTTT.

The chain couples TRBV4-3 to TRBJ2-3; D remains unclear. Germline CDR1 and CDR2: LGHNA and YSLEER. Trimming shortened V by 0 bases and J by 6 bases, and 10 bases separated the two germline ends. The CDR3 sequence is 14 residues long. The CDR3: CASSQDSSRDTQYF. The DNA for the CDR3 is TGCGCCAGCAGCCAAGATAGCTCTCGGGATACGCAGTATTTT.

This clone was observed a few times. This chain uses TRBV9 with TRBJ2-7; D might be TRBD2 (6 bases). The CDR3 sequence is 14 residues long. Germline CDR1 and CDR2: SGDLS and YYNGEE. The V end lost 3 bases, the J end lost 0 bases, and 10 bases lay between the germline ends. The CDR3 DNA reads as TGTGCCAGCAGCGGCAACGGGGGCTCCTACGAGCAGTACTTC. It is translated as CASSGNGGSYEQYF.

V usage is TRBV5-6 and J usage is TRBJ2-5; the D gene is possibly TRBD2 (7 bases). Trimming took 0 bases from V and 5 from J, leaving 14 bases between them. The length of the CDR3 is 15 residues. In germline, CDR1 is SGHDT, CDR2 YYEEEE. CDR3 amino acids: CASSLDGEGGETQYF. Written as DNA, the CDR3 is TGTGCCAGCAGCTTGGACGGGGAGGGGGGCGAGACCCAGTACTTC.

The gene calls are TRBV11-2 and TRBJ2-7; TRBD2 might be the D (6 bases). This CDR3 has 14 residues. Trimming stripped 5 bases from V and 6 bases from J, with 17 bases between. The V gene's germline CDR1 is SGHAT and CDR2 FQNNGV. The CDR3 here is CASSQEGQGTEQYF. The DNA for the CDR3 is TGTGCCAGCAGCCAGGAGGGTCAGGGAACCGAGCAGTACTTC.

The chain recombines TRBV27 with TRBJ1-3; no clear D gene. Between the trimmed V and J ends, which lost 3 bases and 0 bases, there was a span of 9 bases. The CDR3 runs 15 residues. Germline V gives CDR1 MNHEY, CDR2 SMNVEV (reference sequence). The CDR3 DNA follows: TGTGCCAGCAGTTTGGACGCGAACTCTGGAAACACCATATATTTT. The encoded protein is CASSLDANSGNTIYF.

V usage is TRBV9 and J usage is TRBJ1-4; 11 bases agree with TRBD1. V was pared by 3 bases and J by 10 bases, with 8 bases of the junction left unmatched. Germline CDR1 is SGDLS and CDR2 is YYNGEE. This CDR3 has 15 residues. This CDR3 reads CASSGTGTGGAKLFF. The CDR3 DNA is TGTGCCAGCAGCGGCACCGGGACAGGGGGGGCAAAACTGTTTTTT.

The chain uses TRBV30 and TRBJ2-7, with 10 positions matching TRBD1. The V and J ends lost 3 bases and 0 bases, in that order; junction bases with no gene match: 8. CDR1 is GTSNPN, CDR2 SVGIG, per germline (reference sequence). The CDR3 totals 16 residues. This CDR3 is CAWSAPGQGTSYEQYF. For the CDR3, the DNA is TGTGCCTGGAGCGCACCGGGACAGGGGACCTCCTACGAGCAGTACTTC.

In DNA form, the CDR3 reads TGTGCCAGCAGGGCGACAGGGATCCAAGAGACCCAGTACTTC. Translating it yields CASRATGIQETQYF. The V call is TRBV6-1, the J call TRBJ2-5, with TRBD1 matching 7 bases. The CDR3 has 14 residues. V shed 6 bases and J 1 base; nucleotides not matched to a gene: 5. Germline V gene sequence: CDR1 MNHNS, CDR2 SASEGT.

The rearrangement links TRBV27 to TRBJ2-3, with unresolved D. With 1 base removed from V and 0 bases from J, the gap between germline ends came to 11 bases. This CDR3 spans 16 amino acids. Germline V lookup: CDR1 MNHEY, CDR2 SMNVEV (reference sequence). CDR3 in DNA: TGTGCCAGCAGTTTATTGTACGCCTCTAGCACAGATACGCAGTATTTT. Translation gives CASSLLYASSTDTQYF.

This clone was observed a few times. The chain combines TRBV15 with TRBJ2-5; tentatively, D is TRBD1 or TRBD2 (6 bases each). V lost 0 bases to trimming and J lost 5 bases, with 19 bases between them. The CDR3 extends over 17 amino acids. CDR1 is LNHNV and CDR2 is YYDKDF in the germline V gene (reference sequence). The CDR3: CATSRDLMGGAGETQYF. The CDR3 DNA reads TGTGCCACCAGCAGAGATCTGATGGGGGGCGCGGGGGAGACCCAGTACTTC.

V is TRBV5-1 and J is TRBJ1-1; TRBD1 is a possible D gene (6 bases). The CDR3 totals 14 residues. The germline V and J ends were trimmed by 5 bases and 2 bases, with 13 bases remaining between them. The germline V gene encodes CDR1 SGHRS and CDR2 YFSETQ. In DNA form, the CDR3 reads TGCGCCAGCAGTACAGACAGGATAAACACTGAAGCTTTCTTT. Encoded protein: CASSTDRINTEAFF.

The V and J genes are TRBV11-2 and TRBJ2-5, with 7 bases that match TRBD2. The last part of the DNA fits TRBJ2-7 better; the J call may be wrong. CDR3 length: 12 residues. Germline-derived CDR1 and CDR2 are SGHAT and FQNNGV. The CDR3 reads CASSPGGYEQYF. The CDR3 coding sequence is TGTGCCAGCAGCCCGGGGGGCTACGAGCAGTACTTC.

This sequence joins TRBV5-4 and TRBJ1-6, with TRBD1 matching over 9 bases. This CDR3 comprises 14 residues. V dropped 7 bases and J dropped 5; count of bases not matched to a gene: 4. Germline values: CDR1 SGHNT, CDR2 YYREEE (reference sequence). CDR3 sequence reads: CASWDRAHNSPLHF. The CDR3 nucleotides are TGTGCCAGCTGGGACAGGGCACATAATTCACCCCTCCACTTT. Combining the CDR3 with reference TRBV5-4 and TRBJ1-6 gives the whole variable domain ETGVTQSPTHLIKTRGQQVTLRCSSQSGHNTVSWYQQALGQGPQFIFQYYREEENGRGNFPPRFSGLQFPNYSSELNVNALELDDSALYLCASWDRAHNSPLHFGNGTRLTVT.